The entry below describes one T cell receptor (beta chain). Its matching antigen is unknown. These data are taken from a study of CD4+ T cells in melanoma. Study results and caveats: Reportedly, melanoma neoantigen-specific CD4+ T cells showed varied differentiation states. CD8+ T cell, macrophage and B cell function reportedly correlated with neoantigen-specific CD4+ T cells.

Germline values: CDR1 LNHNV, CDR2 YYDKDF (reference sequence). Germline trimming cut 3 bases from V and 1 base from J; bases unmatched to any gene: 4. This CDR3 is built from 15 residues. Clones were read by immunoSEQ multiplex PCR, and TCRdb kept only the in-frame ones, dropping some. The table shows about 8,900 clones, with approximately 71% occurring only once. The sequenced sample was cells from a culture (not recorded whether cultured in vitro). The rearrangement joins TRBV15 to TRBJ2-7, with TRBD1 matching over 9 bases. The receptor's source is a human donor with melanoma. CDR3 region: CATSSRDRDSYEQYF. CDR3 bases: TGTGCCACCAGCAGCCGGGACAGGGATTCCTACGAGCAGTACTTC.